These 26 T cell receptor beta chains originate from one sample sequenced in a study of blood T cells in healthy people across ages. It was with a sample-barcoded 5' primer and a J-beta primer mix that a second PCR of about 6 to 12 cycles was run. TCRdb reprocessed the 5' RACE reads with MiXCR, giving one entry per CDR3 protein. Among 800,000 to 1,000,000 distinct CDR3 sequences listed, roughly 48% were seen once. Sequencing used blood. These TCRs come from a man aged 30-40 years in good health.

V gene TRBV6-5 combines with J gene TRBJ1-2, with a weak D call TRBD1 (5 bases). Germline CDR1 is MNHEY and CDR2 is SVGAGI. This CDR3 has 13 amino acids. Between the trimmed V and J ends, which lost 6 bases and 8 bases, there was a span of 16 bases. DNA for the CDR3: TGTGCCAGCAGAGCCCCCCAGGGACGGGGCTACACCTTC. Translation gives CASRAPQGRGYTF.

This clonotype was picked up a small number of times. The J gene is TRBJ2-7, the V gene TRBV7-9; possibly TRBD2 for D (5 bases). V was pared by 3 bases and J by 3 bases, with 21 bases between. The CDR3 is 17 residues long. Germline values: CDR1 SEHNR, CDR2 FQNEAQ (reference sequence). DNA for the CDR3: TGTGCCAGCAGCTTTCCGACTGAGCGGACCAACCTCTACGAGCAGTACTTC. Its translation is CASSFPTERTNLYEQYF.

About this clonotype: It may be a read error: a sequence one base away is much more abundant. V is TRBV6-5 and J is TRBJ2-5; 7 positions match TRBD1. CDR3 size: 13 residues. Unmatched junction bases numbered 3, after V lost 6 bases and J lost 2 bases. Per germline, CDR1 MNHEY and CDR2 SVGAGI. CDR3 in amino acids: CASRWGQQETQYF. The DNA of the CDR3 is TGTGCCAGCAGATGGGGACAGCAAGAGACCCAGTACTTC.

In this sample, this clonotype turned up once. An end of the junction does not agree with germline; a read error may underlie this. The J gene is TRBJ1-2, the V gene TRBV3-1; a weak D match, TRBD1 (5 bases). There are 16 residues in the CDR3. CDR1 and CDR2 from the germline V gene are LGHDT and YNNKEL (reference sequence). CDR3 in amino acids: CAGSRRDRDVDYGYTF. The CDR3 DNA is TGTGCCGGCAGCCGAAGGGACCGGGACGTAGACTATGGCTACACCTTC.

The chain employs TRBV7-9 and TRBJ2-5; D possibly corresponds to TRBD2 (5 bases). The V and J ends lost 5 bases and 1 base respectively, with 20 bases between them. From germline, CDR1 is SEHNR and CDR2 FQNEAQ (reference sequence). CDR3 length: 17 residues. CDR3 amino acids: CASSLTGLGRSQETQYF. As DNA, the CDR3 is TGTGCCAGCAGCCTAACCGGACTTGGGCGGTCCCAAGAGACCCAGTACTTC.

This clonotype was counted ten times or more. The chain employs TRBV4-1 and TRBJ2-5, with D unresolved. Judging by the DNA end, TRBJ2-7 fits better; the J call may be wrong. Looked up from germline, CDR1 is MGHRA and CDR2 is YSYEKL. CDR3 length: 11 amino acids. As DNA, the CDR3 is TGCGCCAGCAGCCACTACAACGAGCAGTACTTC. This codes for CASSHYNEQYF.

The rearrangement uses TRBV7-2 and TRBJ2-3; 16 bases align to TRBD2. Germline CDR1 SGHTA, CDR2 FQGNSA. CDR3 length: 19 residues. V gave up 4 bases and J gave up 0 bases; unmatched junction bases: 7. CDR3 region: CASSSPGLAGGISTDTQYF. The CDR3 coding sequence is TGTGCCAGCAGCTCCCCGGGACTAGCGGGGGGGATAAGCACAGATACGCAGTATTTT.

The V call is TRBV2, the J call TRBJ1-5, with TRBD1 as a possible D gene (6 bases). This CDR3 contains 17 residues. Between the trimmed V and J ends, which lost 6 bases and 1 base, there was a span of 19 bases. Germline assignment: CDR1 SNHLY and CDR2 FYNNEI. CDR3 coding DNA: TGTGCCAGCAGCGGCGGAGGACAGCGTGGAAGCAATCAGCCCCAGCATTTT. Amino acids: CASSGGGQRGSNQPQHF. The full variable domain, completed using reference TRBV2 and TRBJ1-5, is EPEVTQTPSHQVTQMGQEVILRCVPISNHLYFYWYRQILGQKVEFLVSFYNNEISEKSEIFDDQFSVERPDGSNFTLKIRSTKLEDSAMYFCASSGGGQRGSNQPQHFGDGTRLSIL.

In its sample, this clonotype was seen once. The chain has TRBV4-3 and TRBJ1-2, with TRBD1 as a possible D gene (6 bases). This CDR3 is 15 amino acids long. From germline, CDR1 is LGHNA and CDR2 YSLEER. Trimming took off 1 base at V and 4 bases at J, with 13 bases between the two ends. The DNA of the CDR3 is TGCGCCAGCAGCCAAGCCCGAGGGGGGGCCTATGGCTACACCTTC. This codes for CASSQARGGAYGYTF.

The sample holds a few counts of this clonotype. The CDR3 DNA follows: TGTGCCTGGAGTGTACACGCGGGGACCAATAATTCACCCCTCCACTTT. The encoded protein is CAWSVHAGTNNSPLHF. The chain links TRBV30 to TRBJ1-6; D perhaps matches TRBD1 (5 bases). The CDR3 length is 16 residues. V lost 0 bases and J 5 bases, leaving 14 bases between the germline ends. Germline V gene data show CDR1 as GTSNPN and CDR2 as SVGIG (reference sequence).

This clonotype was seen ten or more times. This sequence joins TRBV25-1 and TRBJ2-7; D is undetermined. Trimming left V 6 bases short and J 1 base short, with 7 bases between. CDR1 is MGHDK and CDR2 is SYGVNS in the germline V gene. The CDR3 has 12 residues. CDR3 coding DNA: TGTGCCAGCAGCGAAGGGTCCTACGAGCAGTACTTC. Translation gives CASSEGSYEQYF.

V gene TRBV9 combines with J gene TRBJ2-1; D is unresolved. CDR3 length equals 13 residues. Germline loops: CDR1 SGDLS, CDR2 YYNGEE. V was cut by 4 bases and J by 8 bases, with 13 bases left in between. CDR3 nucleotides: TGTGCCAGCAGCCCACTGTTTGGGGATGAGCAGTTCTTC. Translation gives CASSPLFGDEQFF.

The J gene is TRBJ2-5, the V gene TRBV29-1; 7 bases map to TRBD2. CDR3 length: 11 amino acids. Germline lookup yields CDR1 SQVTM and CDR2 ANQGSEA. V shed 6 bases, J shed 5 bases, and the junction held 3 bases outside the gene matches. The CDR3 bases are TGCAGCGTGGGGGGGACTGAGACCCAGTACTTC. Translating gives CSVGGTETQYF.

The genes are TRBV27 and TRBJ2-7; possibly TRBD2 for D (5 bases). This CDR3 is built from 15 residues. Germline CDR1 MNHEY, CDR2 SMNVEV (reference sequence). Deletions cut 6 bases from V and 7 bases from J, with 22 bases between. In nucleotides, the CDR3 is TGTGCCAGCAGACGTGAGGGAGACTCCTCCAAGGAGCAGTACTTC. Translating it yields CASRREGDSSKEQYF.

The chain joins TRBV28 to TRBJ1-4; D may be TRBD1 (5 bases). V gave up 5 bases and J gave up 7 bases, with 11 bases separating them. This CDR3 spans 13 amino acids. The germline V gene has CDR1 MDHEN and CDR2 SYDVKM. The CDR3 region has the DNA TGTGCCAGCAGTCGGGGGAGCGGTGAAAAACTGTTTTTT. This encodes CASSRGSGEKLFF.

A note on this clonotype: One end of the junction is discordant with germline, which a read error may explain. V usage is TRBV29-1 and J usage is TRBJ2-7, with D perhaps TRBD2 (6 bases). The germline gives CDR1 SQVTM, CDR2 ANQGSEA. The CDR3 extends over 12 amino acids. The chain's CDR3 is CSAGTSTYGQYF. The CDR3 coding sequence is TGCAGCGCGGGGACTTCAACCTACGGGCAGTACTTC.

V and J are TRBV4-3 and TRBJ1-1; no definite D call. Trimming removed 0 bases at V and 0 bases at J, with 8 bases between. There are 15 residues in the CDR3. CDR1 is LGHNA and CDR2 is YSLEER in the germline V gene. CDR3 bases: TGCGCCAGCAGCCAAGATAGTGGGGTGAACACTGAAGCTTTCTTT. It yields the protein CASSQDSGVNTEAFF.

This clonotype was counted a few times. The chain links TRBV10-3 to TRBJ2-5; TRBD1 agrees at 8 bases. J was trimmed by 5 bases and V by 4 bases; bases with no gene match: 12. Germline lookup yields CDR1 ENHRY and CDR2 SYGVKD. CDR3 length: 16 residues. CDR3 bases: TGTGCCATCAGTGTTTACGCGACAGGGGTAGAGGAGACCCAGTACTTC. It specifies CAISVYATGVEETQYF.

This clonotype has only a few counts. The V gene is TRBV4-2, the J gene TRBJ2-3; 12 positions match TRBD1. This CDR3 is 14 amino acids long. V was clipped by 4 bases and J by 7 bases; unmatched bases: 3. Per the germline V gene, CDR1 is LGHNA and CDR2 is YNFKEQ. The DNA of the CDR3 is TGTGCCAGCAGCCCGGGACAGGGGGCGCATACGCAGTATTTT. It specifies CASSPGQGAHTQYF.

V usage is TRBV7-2 and J usage is TRBJ1-1; a weak D match, TRBD1 (5 bases). CDR3 size: 14 residues. Germline lookup yields CDR1 SGHTA and CDR2 FQGNSA. V was clipped by 5 bases and J by 5 bases, with 15 bases between them. The CDR3 loop is CASSLRDELTEAFF. Written as DNA, the CDR3 is TGTGCCAGCAGCCTCCGGGACGAACTAACTGAAGCTTTCTTT. Combining the CDR3 with reference TRBV7-2 and TRBJ1-1 gives the whole variable domain GAGVSQSPSNKVTEKGKDVELRCDPISGHTALYWYRQSLGQGLEFLIYFQGNSAPDKSGLPSDRFSAERTGGSVSTLTIQRTQQEDSAVYLCASSLRDELTEAFFGQGTRLTVV.

V gene TRBV9 combines with J gene TRBJ2-2; D not certain. The ends were cut back, 0 bases at V and 2 bases at J, with 11 bases in the middle. CDR1 is SGDLS, CDR2 YYNGEE, per germline. There are 16 residues in the CDR3. In DNA, the CDR3 is TGTGCCAGCAGCGTAGCAGATCAGCTCAACACCGGGGAGCTGTTTTTT. Translated: CASSVADQLNTGELFF.

This clonotype was seen at least ten times. The V call is TRBV5-1, the J call TRBJ2-1; possibly TRBD2 for D (6 bases). The CDR3 is made up of 15 amino acids. Germline V gene data show CDR1 as SGHRS and CDR2 as YFSETQ. Trimming took off 5 bases at V and 0 bases at J, with 12 bases between the two ends. The CDR3, as DNA: TGCGCCAGCAGGTTGACTAGGAGCTCCTACAATGAGCAGTTCTTC. Amino acid sequence: CASRLTRSSYNEQFF. Filled out from reference TRBV5-1 and TRBJ2-1, the complete variable domain reads KAGVTQTPRYLIKTRGQQVTLSCSPISGHRSVSWYQQTPGQGLQFLFEYFSETQRNKGNFPGRFSGRQFSNSRSEMNVSTLELGDSALYLCASRLTRSSYNEQFFGPGTRLTVL.

This chain links TRBV5-1 with TRBJ1-2; the match to TRBD1 covers 7 bases. The V gene end was trimmed by 2 bases and the J gene end by 5 bases; junction bases not matched to a gene: 12. This CDR3 comprises 16 residues. The germline V gene has CDR1 SGHRS and CDR2 YFSETQ. The CDR3 nucleotides are TGCGCCAGCAGCTTAATGAGGGGGCTAGATCCGTATGGCTACACCTTC. Protein sequence: CASSLMRGLDPYGYTF.

The chain has TRBV7-2 and TRBJ2-1; D possibly corresponds to TRBD2 (7 bases). The ends were cut back, 7 bases at V and 5 bases at J, with 18 bases in the middle. The CDR3 has 15 residues. CDR1 SGHTA and CDR2 FQGNSA come from the germline V gene. In nucleotides, the CDR3 is TGTGCCAGCACGCCTAGAGGGGGGGGAGACAATGAGCAGTTCTTC. Its translation is CASTPRGGGDNEQFF.

This clonotype came up a few times. This sequence joins TRBV4-1 and TRBJ1-1; weak D call: TRBD1 (5 bases). Looked up from germline, CDR1 is MGHRA and CDR2 is YSYEKL. V was pared by 4 bases and J by 3 bases, with 12 bases between. The CDR3 has 14 residues. The CDR3 DNA reads TGCGCCAGCAGCCTCCTGGGGGGTGACACTGAAGCTTTCTTT. Protein product: CASSLLGGDTEAFF.

To note about this clonotype: A much larger clone sits a single nucleotide away, making a read error possible. The chain joins TRBV4-3 to TRBJ2-3; D may match TRBD1 or TRBD2 (6 bases each). Per germline, CDR1 LGHNA and CDR2 YSLEER. This CDR3 contains 15 residues. This CDR3 reads CANSQDRGRADTQYF. DNA for the CDR3: TGCGCCAACAGCCAAGATCGGGGGCGGGCAGATACGCAGTATTTT.